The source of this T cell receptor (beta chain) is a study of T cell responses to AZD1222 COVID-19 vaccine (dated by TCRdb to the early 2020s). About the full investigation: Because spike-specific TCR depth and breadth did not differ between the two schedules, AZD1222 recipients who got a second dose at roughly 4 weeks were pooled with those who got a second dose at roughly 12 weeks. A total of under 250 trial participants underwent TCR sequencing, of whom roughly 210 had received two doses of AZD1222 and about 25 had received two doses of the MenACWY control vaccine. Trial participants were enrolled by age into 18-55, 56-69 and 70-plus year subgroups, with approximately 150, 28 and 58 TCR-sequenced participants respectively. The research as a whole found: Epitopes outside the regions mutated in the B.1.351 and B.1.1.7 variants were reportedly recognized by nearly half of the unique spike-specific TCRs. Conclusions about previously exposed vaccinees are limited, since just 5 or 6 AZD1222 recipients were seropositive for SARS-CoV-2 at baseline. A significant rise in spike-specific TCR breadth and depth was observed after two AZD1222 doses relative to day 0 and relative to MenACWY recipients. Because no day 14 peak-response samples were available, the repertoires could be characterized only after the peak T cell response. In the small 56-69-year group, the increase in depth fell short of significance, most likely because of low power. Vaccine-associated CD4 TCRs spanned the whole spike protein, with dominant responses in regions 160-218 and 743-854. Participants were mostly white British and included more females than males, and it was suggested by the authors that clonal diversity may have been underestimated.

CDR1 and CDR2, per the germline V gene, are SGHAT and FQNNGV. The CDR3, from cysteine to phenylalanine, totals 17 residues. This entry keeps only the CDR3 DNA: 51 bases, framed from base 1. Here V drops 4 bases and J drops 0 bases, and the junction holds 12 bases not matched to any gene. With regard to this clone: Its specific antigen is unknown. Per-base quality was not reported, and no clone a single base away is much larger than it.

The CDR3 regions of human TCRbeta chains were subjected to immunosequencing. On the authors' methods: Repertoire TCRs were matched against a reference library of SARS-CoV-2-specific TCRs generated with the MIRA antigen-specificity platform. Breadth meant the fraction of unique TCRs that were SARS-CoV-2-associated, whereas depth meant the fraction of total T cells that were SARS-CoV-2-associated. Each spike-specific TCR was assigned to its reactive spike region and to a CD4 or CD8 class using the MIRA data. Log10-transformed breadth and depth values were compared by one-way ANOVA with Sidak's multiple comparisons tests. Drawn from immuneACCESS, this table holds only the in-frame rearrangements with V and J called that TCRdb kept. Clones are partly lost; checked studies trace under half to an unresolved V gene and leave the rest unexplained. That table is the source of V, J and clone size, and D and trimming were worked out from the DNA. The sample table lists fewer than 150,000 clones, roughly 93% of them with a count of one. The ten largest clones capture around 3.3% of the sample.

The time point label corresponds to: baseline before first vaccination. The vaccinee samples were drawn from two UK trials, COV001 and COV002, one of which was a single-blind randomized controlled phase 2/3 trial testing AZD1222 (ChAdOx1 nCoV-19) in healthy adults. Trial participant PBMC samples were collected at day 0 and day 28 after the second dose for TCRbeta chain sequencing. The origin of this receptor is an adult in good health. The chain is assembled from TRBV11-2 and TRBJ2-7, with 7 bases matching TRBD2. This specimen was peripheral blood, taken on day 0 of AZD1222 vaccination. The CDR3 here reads CASSSRMSGASSYEQYF. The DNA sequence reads TGTGCCAGCAGCTCCCGGATGAGCGGGGCGAGCTCCTACGAGCAGTACTTC.